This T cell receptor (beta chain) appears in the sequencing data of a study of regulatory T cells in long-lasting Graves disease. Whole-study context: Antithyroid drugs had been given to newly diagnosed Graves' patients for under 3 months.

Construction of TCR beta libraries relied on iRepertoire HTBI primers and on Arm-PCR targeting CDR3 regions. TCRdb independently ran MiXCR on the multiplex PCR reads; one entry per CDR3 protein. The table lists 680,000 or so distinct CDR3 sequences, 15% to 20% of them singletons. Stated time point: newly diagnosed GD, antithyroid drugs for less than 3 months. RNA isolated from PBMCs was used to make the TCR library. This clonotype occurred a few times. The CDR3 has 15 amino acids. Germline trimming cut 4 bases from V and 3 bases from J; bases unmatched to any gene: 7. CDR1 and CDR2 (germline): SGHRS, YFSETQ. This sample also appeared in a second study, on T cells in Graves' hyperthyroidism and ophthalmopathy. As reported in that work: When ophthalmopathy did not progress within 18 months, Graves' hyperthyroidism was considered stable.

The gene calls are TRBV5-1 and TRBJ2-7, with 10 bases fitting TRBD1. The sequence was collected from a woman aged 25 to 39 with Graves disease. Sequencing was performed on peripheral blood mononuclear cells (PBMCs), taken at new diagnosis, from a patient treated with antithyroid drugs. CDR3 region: CASSPPGQGLYEQYF. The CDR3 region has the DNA TGCGCCAGCAGCCCCCCGGGACAGGGGCTCTACGAGCAGTACTTC.